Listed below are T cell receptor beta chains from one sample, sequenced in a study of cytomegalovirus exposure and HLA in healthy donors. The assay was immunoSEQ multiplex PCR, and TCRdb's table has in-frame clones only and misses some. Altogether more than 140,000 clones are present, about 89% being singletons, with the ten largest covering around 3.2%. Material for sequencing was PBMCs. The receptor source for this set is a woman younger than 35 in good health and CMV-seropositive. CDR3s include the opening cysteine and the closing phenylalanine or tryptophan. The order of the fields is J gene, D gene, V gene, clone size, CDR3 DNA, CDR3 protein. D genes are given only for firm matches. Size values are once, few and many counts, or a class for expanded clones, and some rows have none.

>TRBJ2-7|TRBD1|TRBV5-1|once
TGCGCCAGCAGATCGATAGGGACAGGGGGCTCGGCCGCCTACGAGCAGTACTTC
CASRSIGTGGSAAYEQYF
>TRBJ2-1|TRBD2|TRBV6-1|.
TGTGCCAGCAGTGCCGGTATGGGGGGGGCCTACAATGAGCAGTTCTTC
CASSAGMGGAYNEQFF
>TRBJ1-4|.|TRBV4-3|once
TGCGCCAGCAGCCTAAAGGGGTGGGGAACTAATGAAAAACTGTTTTTT
CASSLKGWGTNEKLFF
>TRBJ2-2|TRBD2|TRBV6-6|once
TGTGCCAGCCGCCTTCGGGGGGGGATCGGGGAGCTGTTTTTT
CASRLRGGIGELFF
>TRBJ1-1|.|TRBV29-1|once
TGCAGCGTTGAAGATCTTGCGGAAGCTTTCTTT
CSVEDLAEAFF
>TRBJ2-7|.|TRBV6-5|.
TGTGCCAGCAGGACCACCGGCGGGCTCTCCTACGAGCAGTACTTC
CASRTTGGLSYEQYF
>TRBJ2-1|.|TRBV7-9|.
TGTGCCAGCAGCAACATAGCGTACGAGCAGTTCTTC
CASSNIAYEQFF
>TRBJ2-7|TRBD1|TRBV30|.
TGTGCCTGGAGTTGGCAGGGGGCCCGCGGGTACGAGCAGTACTTC
CAWSWQGARGYEQYF
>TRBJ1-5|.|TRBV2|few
TGTGCCAGCAGTGAGGGGGCTGGGGCCCAGCATTTT
CASSEGAGAQHF
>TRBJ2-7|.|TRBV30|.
TGTGCCTGCCGACAAAACCCCCTCTACGAGCAGTACTTC
CACRQNPLYEQYF
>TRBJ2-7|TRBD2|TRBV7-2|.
TGTGCCAGCAGCTTAACGGCGGGAGTCTCCCTCTACGAGCAGTACTTC
CASSLTAGVSLYEQYF
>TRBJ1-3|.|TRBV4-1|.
TGCGCCAGCAGCCAAGATCAGAATATCGGGTCTGGAAACACCATATATTTT
CASSQDQNIGSGNTIYF
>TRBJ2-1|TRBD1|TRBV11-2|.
TGTGCCAGCAGCTCCAGGGGGTACAATGAGCAGTTCTTC
CASSSRGYNEQFF
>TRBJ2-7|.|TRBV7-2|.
TGTGCCAGCAGTCAAGACTTCGAGCAGTACTTC
CASSQDFEQYF
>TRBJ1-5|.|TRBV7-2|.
TGTGCCAGCAGCTTAGTATCAGGGTTTGGGCAGCCCCAGCATTTT
CASSLVSGFGQPQHF
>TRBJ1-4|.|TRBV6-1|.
TGTGCCAGCCGGACGCCGGAGGTCGAAAAACTGTTTTTT
CASRTPEVEKLFF
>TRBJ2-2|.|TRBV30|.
TGTGCCTGGAGTGTACGGGCAGGGGCGTTCACCGGGGAGCTGTTTTTT
CAWSVRAGAFTGELFF
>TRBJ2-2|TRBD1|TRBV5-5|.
TGTGCCAGCGTCGTCGGTCAGGGGGAAACCGGGGAGCTGTTTTTT
CASVVGQGETGELFF
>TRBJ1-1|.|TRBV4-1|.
TGCGCCAGCAGCCTCGGACGGGGGGACACTGAAGCTTTCTTT
CASSLGRGDTEAFF
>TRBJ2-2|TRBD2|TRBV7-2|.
TGTGCCAGCAGCTTAGTCCTAGCGGGTACCACCGGGGAGCTGTTTTTT
CASSLVLAGTTGELFF
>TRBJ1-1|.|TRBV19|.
TGTGCCAGTAGTATCGCGCGGGGGGCGGCCACTGAAGCTTTCTTT
CASSIARGAATEAFF
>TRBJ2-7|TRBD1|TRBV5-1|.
TGCGCCAGCAGCTTCTACGGGACAGGCACCTACGAGCAGTACTTC
CASSFYGTGTYEQYF
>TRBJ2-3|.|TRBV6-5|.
TGTGCCAGCAGTATTTTCCAGGGAGATACGCAGTATTTT
CASSIFQGDTQYF
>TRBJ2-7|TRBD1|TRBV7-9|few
TGTGCCAGCAGCCCCCGCCCAACAGGGGTCGAGCAGTACTTC
CASSPRPTGVEQYF
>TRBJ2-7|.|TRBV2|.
TGTGCCAGCAACGGACAGACCTACGGGAACGAGCAGTACTTC
CASNGQTYGNEQYF
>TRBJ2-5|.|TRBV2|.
TGTGCCAGCAGTGAAGCGCCTAGGGAGACCCAGTACTTC
CASSEAPRETQYF
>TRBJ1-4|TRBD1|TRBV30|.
TGTGCCTGGAGGCCGGGACAGGCCGCTAATGAAAAACTGTTTTTT
CAWRPGQAANEKLFF
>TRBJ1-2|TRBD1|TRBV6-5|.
TGTGCCAGCAGTTACACAGGGGCCGGCTACACCTTC
CASSYTGAGYTF